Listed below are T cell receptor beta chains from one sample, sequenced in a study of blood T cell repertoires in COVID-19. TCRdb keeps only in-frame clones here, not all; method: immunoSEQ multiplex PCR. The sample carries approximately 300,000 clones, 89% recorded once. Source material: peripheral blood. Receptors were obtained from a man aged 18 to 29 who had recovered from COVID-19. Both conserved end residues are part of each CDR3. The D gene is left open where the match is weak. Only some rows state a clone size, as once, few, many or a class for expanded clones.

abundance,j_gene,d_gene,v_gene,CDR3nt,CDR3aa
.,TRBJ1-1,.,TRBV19,TGTGCCAGTAGGCGGTCAGGGGCAGTTTGGACTGAAGCTTTCTTT,CASRRSGAVWTEAFF
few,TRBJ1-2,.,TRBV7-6,TGTGCCAGCAGCTCCCAACAGGGATCGGATGGCTACACCTTC,CASSSQQGSDGYTF
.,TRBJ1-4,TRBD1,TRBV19,TGTGCCAGTAGCTCGGGACAGGAGATTGAAAAACTGTTTTTT,CASSSGQEIEKLFF
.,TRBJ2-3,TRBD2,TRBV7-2,TGTGCCAGCAGCTCGGGGGGGATTTCCACAGATACGCAGTATTTT,CASSSGGISTDTQYF
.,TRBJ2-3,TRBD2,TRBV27,TGTGCCAGCAGTTTCCGGACTAGCGGGAGTGGAGATACGCAGTATTTT,CASSFRTSGSGDTQYF
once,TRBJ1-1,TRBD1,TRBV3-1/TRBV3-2,TGTGCCAGCAGCCAAGTTTGGACAGGTCCGAACACTGAAGCTTTCTTT,CASSQVWTGPNTEAFF
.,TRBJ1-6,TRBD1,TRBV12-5,TGTGCTAGTGGTTTGGTACAAGGGTGGGGACAGCCTAATTCACCCCTCCACTTT,CASGLVQGWGQPNSPLHF
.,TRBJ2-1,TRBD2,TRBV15,TGTGCCACCAGCCGACTTAGCGGGGGGGCCGATGAGCAGTTCTTC,CATSRLSGGADEQFF
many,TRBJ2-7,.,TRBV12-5,TGTGCTAGTGGTTTGGACAGAACAAACGAGCAGTACTTC,CASGLDRTNEQYF
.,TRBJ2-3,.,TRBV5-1,TGCGCCAGCAGCTTGGCCGGGGTCGTCGGAGGTACGCAGTATTTT,CASSLAGVVGGTQYF
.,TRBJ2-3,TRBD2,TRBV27,TGTGCCAGCAGTTTCCGACTAGCGGGGGGGATCACAGATACGCAGTATTTT,CASSFRLAGGITDTQYF
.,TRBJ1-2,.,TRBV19,TGTGCCAGTAGTATTCTGGGGCAGGACTATGGCTACACCTTC,CASSILGQDYGYTF
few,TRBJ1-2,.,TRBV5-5,TGTGCCAGCAGCTTCTCAGACAGTTCGGGGGATGGCTACACCTTC,CASSFSDSSGDGYTF
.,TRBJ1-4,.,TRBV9,TGTGCCAGCAGCGTAGCCGGGACAACTAATGAAAAACTGTTTTTT,CASSVAGTTNEKLFF
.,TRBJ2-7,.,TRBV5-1,TGCGCCAGCAGTCTTGGACAGTCCTACGAGCAGTACTTC,CASSLGQSYEQYF
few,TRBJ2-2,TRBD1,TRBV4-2,TGTGCCAGCAGCCTTTTCTTATACACCGGGACAGGGGAGGCCGGGGAGCTGTTTTTT,CASSLFLYTGTGEAGELFF
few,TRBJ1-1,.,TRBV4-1,TGCGCCAGCAGCCACGGAGGACTGGTGAACACTGAAGCTTTCTTT,CASSHGGLVNTEAFF
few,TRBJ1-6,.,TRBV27,TGTGCCAGCAGTTTTGGACGTCTCAGGGATTCACCCCTCCACTTT,CASSFGRLRDSPLHF
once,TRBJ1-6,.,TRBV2,TGTGCCAGCAGTGAGTCAGGGCTGAATAATTCACCCCTCCACTTT,CASSESGLNNSPLHF
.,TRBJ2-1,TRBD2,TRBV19,TGTGCCAGTAGCCGGACTAGTGAGCAGTTCTTC,CASSRTSEQFF
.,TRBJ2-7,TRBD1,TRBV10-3,TGTGCCATCAGCTCAATTGAACAGGGGGCACTCTCCTACGAGCAGTACTTC,CAISSIEQGALSYEQYF
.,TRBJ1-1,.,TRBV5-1,TGCGCCAGCAGCTTCGGCGGAGCCACTGAAGCTTTCTTT,CASSFGGATEAFF
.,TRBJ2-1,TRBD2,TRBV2,TGTGCCACCGGCGGGGGGGGTGGTTACAATGAGCAGTTCTTC,CATGGGGGYNEQFF
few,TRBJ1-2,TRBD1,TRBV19,TGTGCCAGTCAGGGACAGGGGTATAACTATGGCTACACCTTC,CASQGQGYNYGYTF
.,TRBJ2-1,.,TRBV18,TGTGCCAGCTCACCGCTAGGCTCCTACAATGAGCAGTTCTTC,CASSPLGSYNEQFF
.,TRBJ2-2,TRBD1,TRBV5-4,TGTGCCAGCACCGATTCCGACAGGGCAACCGGGGAGCTGTTTTTT,CASTDSDRATGELFF
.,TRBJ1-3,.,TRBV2,TGTGCCAGCAGGGGGGCCAACGGTCTCTCTGGAAACACCATATATTTT,CASRGANGLSGNTIYF
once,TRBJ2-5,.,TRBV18,TGTGCCAGCTCAAGACTTGAGAGGGAGACCCAGTACTTC,CASSRLERETQYF
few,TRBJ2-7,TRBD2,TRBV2,TGTGCCAGCAGTCGCTTTGACCGACTAGCGGGTATTTACGAGCAGTACTTC,CASSRFDRLAGIYEQYF